These 23 T cell receptor beta chains came from one sample sequenced in a study of blood T cell repertoires in COVID-19. The protocol was immunoSEQ multiplex PCR, while the TCRdb copy is restricted to in-frame clones and leaves out a portion. The sample yields fewer than 400,000 clones, less than 85% seen once. Input material: PBMCs or T cells enriched from blood (not recorded which). The receptors here all came from a woman in her twenties or thirties who had been exposed to COVID-19.

The V gene is TRBV29-1, the J gene TRBJ2-5, with 10 bases that match TRBD1. The CDR3 consists of 13 residues. The ends lost 4 bases at V and 3 bases at J; junction bases unmatched: 2. Per germline, CDR1 SQVTM and CDR2 ANQGSEA. In DNA form, the CDR3 reads TGCAGCGTTGCTGGACAGGGGGAAGAGACCCAGTACTTC. Translating gives CSVAGQGEETQYF.

V is TRBV18 and J is TRBJ1-6; D unclear. Germline values: CDR1 KGHSH, CDR2 LQKENI. The CDR3 is made up of 13 amino acids. V gave up 3 bases and J gave up 7 bases, with 7 bases separating them. Here the CDR3 reads CASSPRVNSPLHF. As DNA, the CDR3 is TGTGCCAGCTCACCTCGAGTGAATTCACCCCTCCACTTT.

CDR3 region: CARSLRRDRAGYEQYF. DNA for the CDR3: TGTGCCAGAAGCTTAAGGAGGGACAGGGCGGGATACGAGCAGTACTTC. The J gene is TRBJ2-7, the V gene TRBV7-5; the tabulated D call, TRBD1, remains unverified against the DNA. TRBV7-5 is recorded as a pseudogene. This CDR3 is 16 amino acids long.

This CDR3 is CASSSRTEETQYF. CDR3 in DNA: TGTGCCAGCAGCTCAAGGACAGAAGAGACCCAGTACTTC. The chain links TRBV7-3 to TRBJ2-5, with D possibly being TRBD1 (6 bases). The CDR3 spans 13 residues. Trimming removed 4 bases from V and 3 bases from J, with 9 bases in between. Germline V gene data show CDR1 as SGHTA and CDR2 as FQGTGA.

The chain couples TRBV3-1 (or the pseudogene TRBV3-2) to TRBJ1-2; 9 bases map to TRBD1. CDR1 is LGHDT, CDR2 YNNKEL, per germline (reference sequence). The CDR3 extends over 16 amino acids. With 0 bases clipped from V and 6 bases from J, the junction kept 8 bases outside the gene matches. CDR3 loop: CASSQDANRGLDGYTF. In DNA form, the CDR3 reads TGTGCCAGCAGCCAAGATGCTAACAGGGGGCTCGATGGCTACACCTTC.

The genes are TRBV7-9 and TRBJ1-2; the match to TRBD1 covers 9 bases. This CDR3 contains 16 residues. V trimming: 3 bases; J trimming: 4 bases; junction bases outside the gene matches: 9. Germline-derived CDR1 and CDR2 are SEHNR and FQNEAQ (reference sequence). The DNA of the CDR3 is TGTGCCAGCAGCTTGACCGGGACAGGGCATAGCTATGGCTACACCTTC. Translated, it gives CASSLTGTGHSYGYTF.

The chain carries TRBV7-9 and TRBJ2-7; TRBD2 aligns across 15 bases. Trimming took 5 bases from V and 7 from J; bases not matched to a gene: 12. CDR1 is SEHNR and CDR2 is FQNEAQ in the germline V gene (reference sequence). This CDR3 is 17 amino acids long. The CDR3 loop reads CASSPGLAGGPRREQYF. The CDR3 region has the DNA TGTGCCAGCAGCCCCGGACTAGCGGGAGGGCCGCGGAGGGAGCAGTACTTC.

The count of this clone is one. The chain combines TRBV4-2 with TRBJ1-5, with D uncertain. Germline CDR1 LGHNA, CDR2 YNFKEQ. The CDR3 has 19 residues. V was trimmed by 0 bases and J by 0 bases, leaving 18 bases between them. The CDR3 coding sequence is TGTGCCAGCAGCCAAGATCGGTCCAGGCTGGGTTATAGCAATCAGCCCCAGCATTTT. As protein: CASSQDRSRLGYSNQPQHF.

CDR3 DNA: TGTGGAACGGGGGGTGATTGGTATGGCTACACCTTC. This codes for CGTGGDWYGYTF. V is TRBV27 and J is TRBJ1-2; the D gene is possibly TRBD1 (5 bases). The germline gives CDR1 MNHEY, CDR2 SMNVEV (reference sequence). There are 12 residues in the CDR3.

The genes are TRBV24-1 and TRBJ2-1, with 7 bases lining up with TRBD1. The germline V gene has CDR1 KGHDR and CDR2 SFDVKD. This CDR3 is built from 12 residues. V lost 3 bases and J lost 9; bases outside the gene matches: 1. As DNA, the CDR3 is TGTGCCACCAGTGATGACAGGGCTGAGCAGTTCTTC. Its translation: CATSDDRAEQFF.

V gene TRBV11-1 combines with J gene TRBJ1-6; 10 bases map to TRBD1. This CDR3 spans 15 amino acids. With 4 bases clipped from V and 10 bases from J, the junction kept 7 bases outside the gene matches. Per germline, CDR1 SGHAT and CDR2 FQDESV (reference sequence). The CDR3 region is CASSSRTGGESPLHF. Written as DNA, the CDR3 is TGTGCCAGCAGCTCCCGGACAGGGGGAGAGTCACCCCTCCACTTT.

The chain carries TRBV4-2 and TRBJ1-1, with D tentatively TRBD1 (5 bases). The CDR3 has 15 residues. Germline CDR1 reads LGHNA; CDR2 reads YNFKEQ. V lost 0 bases and J lost 5, with 13 bases in between. This CDR3 is CASSQDQGALTEAFF. CDR3 DNA: TGTGCCAGCAGCCAAGACCAAGGGGCCCTTACTGAAGCTTTCTTT.

This sequence joins TRBV2 and TRBJ1-2, with D uncertain. V was cut by 7 bases and J by 4 bases, with 16 bases left in between. In germline, CDR1 is SNHLY, CDR2 FYNNEI. CDR3 size: 14 residues. The CDR3 loop reads CASTQGVKRYGYTF. The CDR3 DNA is TGTGCCAGCACCCAAGGCGTAAAGCGCTATGGCTACACCTTC.

The gene calls are TRBV21-1 and TRBJ1-1. TRBV21-1 is termed a pseudogene. The CDR3 spans 15 residues. The CDR3 bases are TGTGCCAGCAGCAAGATGTGGAGCCCTAACACTGAAGCTTTCTTT. Translated, it gives CASSKMWSPNTEAFF.

This chain uses TRBV14 with TRBJ1-6, with TRBD1 matching 7 bases. The CDR3 has 14 residues. J was trimmed by 7 bases and V by 4 bases; bases with no gene match: 4. The germline CDR1 and CDR2 sequences are SGHDN and FVKESK. CDR3 residues: CASSLETGNSPLHF. The CDR3 nucleotides are TGTGCCAGCAGCCTTGAGACAGGGAATTCACCCCTCCACTTT.

The chain couples TRBV20-1 to TRBJ1-1; no clear D. Germline V gene data show CDR1 as DFQATT and CDR2 as SNEGSKA (reference sequence). This CDR3 spans 10 amino acids. Trimming removed 2 bases from V and 4 bases from J, with 2 bases in between. CDR3 coding DNA: TGCAGTGCTAGACGCACTGAAGCTTTCTTT. Translating it yields CSARRTEAFF.

This chain links TRBV28 with TRBJ2-3, with D maybe TRBD2 (7 bases). The CDR3 is made up of 15 amino acids. Germline V gene lookup returns CDR1 MDHEN and CDR2 SYDVKM. Trimming removed 1 base from V and 3 bases from J, with 11 bases in between. The CDR3 DNA sequence: TGTGCCAGCAGTTTATTAGGGGGGGGGACAGATACGCAGTATTTT. Translation gives CASSLLGGGTDTQYF.

The chain combines TRBV5-1 with TRBJ2-3, with D possibly being TRBD2 (5 bases). V lost 6 bases and J lost 0, with 26 bases in between. Germline CDR1 is SGHRS and CDR2 is YFSETQ. The CDR3 extends over 19 amino acids. CDR3 DNA: TGCGCCAGCACCGCGGGTGTGGGCGGGTCAATTTCTAGCACAGATACGCAGTATTTT. The encoded protein is CASTAGVGGSISSTDTQYF.

The V call is TRBV4-3, the J call TRBJ1-1; D is uncertain. V lost 8 bases, J lost 1 base, and 11 bases lay in between. The CDR3 contains 13 residues. Germline assignment: CDR1 LGHNA and CDR2 YSLEER. This chain's CDR3 is CASGTRSNTEAFF. The CDR3 DNA reads TGCGCCAGCGGCACACGCTCGAACACTGAAGCTTTCTTT.

This rearrangement joins TRBV2 to TRBJ2-7; the D gene is possibly TRBD1 (5 bases). The CDR3 spans 15 residues. V was cut by 7 bases and J by 0 bases, with 16 bases left in between. CDR1 and CDR2 (germline): SNHLY, FYNNEI. The CDR3 region has the DNA TGTGCCAGCACGATTCGACAGTCTAGCTCCTACGAGCAGTACTTC. This codes for CASTIRQSSSYEQYF.

The rearrangement uses TRBV29-1 and TRBJ2-3; 9 bases are a match to TRBD1. CDR1 is SQVTM, CDR2 ANQGSEA, per germline. V shed 0 bases and J 2 bases; nucleotides not matched to a gene: 9. CDR3 size: 17 residues. DNA of the CDR3: TGCAGCGTTGAAGATCCGGTACAGGGGGCTAACACAGATACGCAGTATTTT. It codes for CSVEDPVQGANTDTQYF.

V and J are TRBV12-3 or TRBV12-4 and TRBJ1-2; unclear D gene. The CDR3 runs 13 residues. V shed 3 bases and J shed 4 bases, with 9 bases lying between them. The CDR3 DNA follows: TGTGCCAGCAGTTTTGCAGTTATCTATGGCTACACCTTC. Amino acids: CASSFAVIYGYTF.

V usage is TRBV2 and J usage is TRBJ1-2; 8 bases fit TRBD1. Trimming at V came to 10 bases and at J to 7 bases, leaving 11 bases not matched to a gene. CDR1 is SNHLY and CDR2 is FYNNEI in the germline V gene. The CDR3 is 13 amino acids. CDR3 bases: TGTGCCAAAGACCTGGACAGGGTCTCTGGCTACACCTTC. It encodes CAKDLDRVSGYTF.